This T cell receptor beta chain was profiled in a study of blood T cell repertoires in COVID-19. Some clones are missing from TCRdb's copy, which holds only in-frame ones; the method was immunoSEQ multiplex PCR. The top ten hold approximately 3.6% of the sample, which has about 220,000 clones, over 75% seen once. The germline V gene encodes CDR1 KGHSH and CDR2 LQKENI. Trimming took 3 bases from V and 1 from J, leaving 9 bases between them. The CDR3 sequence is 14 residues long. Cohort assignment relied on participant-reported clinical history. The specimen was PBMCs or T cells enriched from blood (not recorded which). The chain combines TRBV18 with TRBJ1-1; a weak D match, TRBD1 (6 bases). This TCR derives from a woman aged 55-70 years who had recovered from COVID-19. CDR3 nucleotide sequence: TGTGCCAGCTCACCTTCGACAGGGAACACTGAAGCTTTCTTT. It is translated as CASSPSTGNTEAFF.